Below are 19 T cell receptor beta chains sequenced from a single sample in a study of Graves' ophthalmopathy and Graves' hyperthyroidism. Amplified material comprised TCR beta CDR3 regions derived from RNA transcripts. Second-round multiplex PCR followed a first-round RT-PCR using HTBI primers. A single record per CDR3 protein comes from TCRdb applying MiXCR to the multiplex PCR reads. This table has over 650,000 distinct CDR3 sequences, about 41% appearing once. Sequenced: peripheral blood. These receptors originate from an adult man with Graves' ophthalmopathy.

In this sample, this clonotype turned up a few times. This sequence joins TRBV2 and TRBJ1-6; TRBD1 is a possible D gene (5 bases). The CDR3 runs to 14 residues. With 5 bases removed from V and 14 bases from J, the gap between germline ends came to 19 bases. Germline CDR1 reads SNHLY; CDR2 reads FYNNEI. The CDR3 region is CASSYEGPIRTLHF. CDR3 DNA: TGTGCCAGCAGTTATGAGGGGCCAATTAGGACCCTCCACTTT.

V is TRBV3-1 and J is TRBJ2-5; tentatively, D is TRBD2 (6 bases). The CDR3 totals 15 residues. Per germline, CDR1 LGHDT and CDR2 YNNKEL (reference sequence). Trimming cost V 5 bases and J 4 bases, with 17 bases left between them. CDR3 nucleotide sequence: TGTGCCAGCAGCTACACAGACCTCGGGGGAGAGACCCAGTACTTC. Amino acid sequence: CASSYTDLGGETQYF.

This chain links TRBV2 with TRBJ1-3, with 8 bases that match TRBD1. The CDR3 has 16 residues. The trim removed 5 bases at V and 4 bases at J, leaving 10 bases unmatched. Germline-derived CDR1 and CDR2 are SNHLY and FYNNEI. Here the CDR3 reads CASSPRTGSWGNTIYF. The CDR3 DNA sequence: TGTGCCAGCAGTCCAAGGACAGGGTCTTGGGGAAACACCATATATTTT. The entire variable domain, with the rest obtained from reference TRBV2 and TRBJ1-3, is as follows: EPEVTQTPSHQVTQMGQEVILRCVPISNHLYFYWYRQILGQKVEFLVSFYNNEISEKSEIFDDQFSVERPDGSNFTLKIRSTKLEDSAMYFCASSPRTGSWGNTIYFGEGSWLTVV.

This clonotype has a count of ten or more. The chain recombines TRBV11-2 with TRBJ1-1; D uncertain. The CDR3 covers 16 residues. Germline V lookup: CDR1 SGHAT, CDR2 FQNNGV. Trimming stripped 1 base from V and 1 base from J, with 13 bases between. The CDR3 region has the DNA TGTGCCAGCAGCTTAGTTTATCGGGTCGAGAACACTGAAGCTTTCTTT. Amino acids: CASSLVYRVENTEAFF.

At least ten counts were recorded for this clonotype. The V call is TRBV5-8, the J call TRBJ1-1; no clear D. The CDR3 consists of 12 residues. V was cut by 5 bases and J by 3 bases, with 8 bases left in between. CDR1 is SGHTS and CDR2 is YDEGEE in the germline V gene. CDR3 loop: CASSVGDTEAFF. CDR3 in DNA: TGTGCCAGCAGTGTGGGAGACACTGAAGCTTTCTTT.

The V gene is TRBV19, the J gene TRBJ2-2; 8 bases map to TRBD1. The V gene's germline CDR1 is LNHDA and CDR2 SQIVND (reference sequence). The CDR3 sequence is 17 residues long. V shed 0 bases, J shed 5 bases, and the junction held 8 bases outside the gene matches. CDR3 amino acids: CASSIDAGTGPTGELFF. The CDR3 coding sequence is TGTGCCAGTAGTATAGATGCCGGGACAGGTCCAACCGGGGAGCTGTTTTTT.

Ten or more counts support this clonotype. V gene TRBV6-4 combines with J gene TRBJ1-2; D remains unclear. The CDR3 is 15 amino acids. The ends were cut back, 3 bases at V and 4 bases at J, with 15 bases in the middle. The germline gives CDR1 MRHNA, CDR2 SNTAGT. CDR3 in amino acids: CASSEGLGGTYGYTF. CDR3 nucleotide sequence: TGTGCCAGCAGTGAAGGGTTAGGCGGCACCTATGGCTACACCTTC.

The sample holds a few counts of this clonotype. The chain joins TRBV2 to TRBJ1-2, with D tentatively TRBD1 (6 bases). Trimming stripped 5 bases from V and 3 bases from J, with 16 bases between. The CDR3 spans 15 residues. Germline CDR1 reads SNHLY; CDR2 reads FYNNEI. Written as DNA, the CDR3 is TGTGCCAGCAGTTACTCGGGTTCAGGGGACTATGGCTACACCTTC. Translation: CASSYSGSGDYGYTF.

Many counts were recorded for this clonotype. This chain connects TRBV19 to TRBJ1-6, with D possibly being TRBD1 (6 bases). V lost 3 bases and J 5 bases, leaving 8 bases between the germline ends. The CDR3 contains 14 residues. Germline-derived CDR1 and CDR2 are LNHDA and SQIVND (reference sequence). As DNA, the CDR3 is TGTGCCAGTAGTATGGGGACACATAATTCACCCCTCCACTTT. It is translated as CASSMGTHNSPLHF.

Turning to this clonotype: With a much larger clone just one base away, this may be a read error. The rearrangement links TRBV9 to TRBJ1-1, with D perhaps TRBD1 (6 bases). CDR3 length: 13 residues. Germline-derived CDR1 and CDR2 are SGDLS and YYNGEE. CDR3 region: CANSGGQNTEAFF. CDR3 nucleotides: TGTGCCAACAGCGGGGGACAGAACACTGAAGCTTTCTTT.

The chain has TRBV2 and TRBJ1-5; TRBD1 agrees at 10 bases. This CDR3 is built from 16 residues. Germline CDR1 and CDR2: SNHLY and FYNNEI. J gave up 3 bases and V 4 bases, and 6 bases lay outside the gene matches. The CDR3 DNA reads as TGTGCCAGCAGTGTTGGGACAGGGGAATTCAATCAGCCCCAGCATTTT. Protein product: CASSVGTGEFNQPQHF. Full variable domain (remainder filled in from reference TRBV2 and TRBJ1-5): EPEVTQTPSHQVTQMGQEVILRCVPISNHLYFYWYRQILGQKVEFLVSFYNNEISEKSEIFDDQFSVERPDGSNFTLKIRSTKLEDSAMYFCASSVGTGEFNQPQHFGDGTRLSIL.

This clonotype has ten or more counts. This chain uses TRBV5-1 with TRBJ2-5; 7 bases fit TRBD1. This CDR3 is 12 amino acids long. Germline CDR1 SGHRS, CDR2 YFSETQ. With V trimmed by 9 bases and J by 3 bases, 5 bases remained unmatched. The CDR3 spells CATPGGKETQYF. The CDR3 coding sequence is TGCGCCACCCCAGGGGGAAAAGAGACCCAGTACTTC.

This clonotype was counted a few times. The chain links TRBV29-1 to TRBJ2-1; tentatively, D is TRBD2 (5 bases). V lost 7 bases, J lost 10 bases, and 14 bases lay in between. The CDR3 contains 11 residues. Per the germline V gene, CDR1 is SQVTM and CDR2 is ANQGSEA. The CDR3 here is CSGRAGNEQFF. In nucleotides, the CDR3 is TGCAGCGGCCGCGCCGGGAACGAGCAGTTCTTC.

V and J are TRBV10-2 and TRBJ1-5, with D possibly matching TRBD1 (6 bases). With 7 bases removed from V and 3 bases from J, the gap between germline ends came to 10 bases. The length of the CDR3 is 13 residues. Germline CDR1 WSHSY, CDR2 SAAADI. The CDR3 DNA sequence: TGCGCCAGCAAGGCAGGGGACAATCAGCCCCAGCATTTT. The encoded protein is CASKAGDNQPQHF.

The chain combines TRBV6-1 with TRBJ1-1, with 7 bases that match TRBD1. This CDR3 region has 12 residues. Per germline, CDR1 MNHNS and CDR2 SASEGT. V dropped 5 bases and J dropped 8; count of bases not matched to a gene: 5. CDR3 residues: CASSSVGQEAFF. CDR3 nucleotides: TGTGCCAGCAGTTCGGTGGGACAGGAAGCTTTCTTT.

Only a few counts were recorded for this clonotype. V gene TRBV2 combines with J gene TRBJ1-2; D is ambiguous. The CDR3 totals 12 residues. V was pared by 10 bases and J by 4 bases, with 13 bases between. Germline CDR1 is SNHLY and CDR2 is FYNNEI. This CDR3 reads CATEEVVYGYTF. CDR3 bases: TGTGCCACGGAGGAGGTAGTCTATGGCTACACCTTC.

The chain combines TRBV9 with TRBJ1-1; 7 nucleotides agree with TRBD1. The germline V gene encodes CDR1 SGDLS and CDR2 YYNGEE. The V gene end was trimmed by 1 base and the J gene end by 4 bases; junction bases not matched to a gene: 10. This CDR3 contains 16 residues. This chain's CDR3 is CASSVSVGTEFTEAFF. The CDR3 DNA sequence: TGTGCCAGCAGCGTAAGTGTAGGGACAGAGTTCACTGAAGCTTTCTTT.

There are many counts of this clonotype. The rearrangement joins TRBV10-3 to TRBJ2-7; no clear D gene. V was trimmed by 10 bases and J by 3 bases, leaving 10 bases between them. Germline lookup yields CDR1 ENHRY and CDR2 SYGVKD. The length of the CDR3 is 11 residues. The CDR3 loop reads CATQTSYEQYF. CDR3 nucleotides: TGTGCCACACAGACCAGCTACGAGCAGTACTTC.

The rearrangement links TRBV20-1 to TRBJ1-6; D uncertain. Trimming shortened V by 3 bases and J by 7 bases, and 13 bases separated the two germline ends. Per germline, CDR1 DFQATT and CDR2 SNEGSKA (reference sequence). This CDR3 has 14 residues. DNA of the CDR3: TGCAGTGCTAGTTCCTCGGGAACCAATTCACCCCTCCACTTT. It specifies CSASSSGTNSPLHF.